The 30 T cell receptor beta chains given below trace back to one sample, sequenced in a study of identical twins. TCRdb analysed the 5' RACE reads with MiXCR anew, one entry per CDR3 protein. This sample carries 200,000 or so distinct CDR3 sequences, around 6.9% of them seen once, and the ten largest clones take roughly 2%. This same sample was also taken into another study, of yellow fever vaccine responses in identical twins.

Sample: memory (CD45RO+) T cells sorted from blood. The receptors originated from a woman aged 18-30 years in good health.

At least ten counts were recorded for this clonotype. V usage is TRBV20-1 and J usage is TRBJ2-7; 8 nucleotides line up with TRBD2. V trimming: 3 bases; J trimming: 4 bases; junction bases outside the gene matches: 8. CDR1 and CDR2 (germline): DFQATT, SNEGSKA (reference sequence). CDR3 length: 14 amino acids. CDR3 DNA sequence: TGCAGTGCTAGCGGCAGCGGGAGTTCTTACGAGCAGTACTTC. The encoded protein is CSASGSGSSYEQYF.

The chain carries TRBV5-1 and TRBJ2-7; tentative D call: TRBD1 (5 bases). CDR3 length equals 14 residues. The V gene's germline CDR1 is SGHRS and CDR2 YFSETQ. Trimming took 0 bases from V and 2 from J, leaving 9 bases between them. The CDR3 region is CASSLGQLPYEQYF. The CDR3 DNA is TGCGCCAGCAGCTTGGGACAGTTACCCTACGAGCAGTACTTC.

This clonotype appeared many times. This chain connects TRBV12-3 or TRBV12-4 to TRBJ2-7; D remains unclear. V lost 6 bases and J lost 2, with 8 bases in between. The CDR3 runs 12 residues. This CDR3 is CASRDNTYEQYF. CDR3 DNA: TGTGCCAGCAGAGACAATACCTACGAGCAGTACTTC.

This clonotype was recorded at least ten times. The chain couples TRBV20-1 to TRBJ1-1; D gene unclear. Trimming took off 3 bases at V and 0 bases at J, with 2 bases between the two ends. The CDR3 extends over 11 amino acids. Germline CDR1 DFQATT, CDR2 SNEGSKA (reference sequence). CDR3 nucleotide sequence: TGCAGTGCTAGCCTGAACACTGAAGCTTTCTTT. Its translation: CSASLNTEAFF.

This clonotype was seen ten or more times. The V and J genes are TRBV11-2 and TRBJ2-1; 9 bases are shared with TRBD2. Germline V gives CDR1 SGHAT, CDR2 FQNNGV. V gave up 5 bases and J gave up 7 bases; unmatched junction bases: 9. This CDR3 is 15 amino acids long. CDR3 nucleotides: TGTGCCAGCAGCCGGCCGGAGGCGGGAGGGAATGAGCAGTTCTTC. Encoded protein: CASSRPEAGGNEQFF.

For the CDR3, the DNA is TGTGCCAGCAGTCGACAGTACGAGCAGTACTTC. Translated, it gives CASSRQYEQYF. The genes are TRBV25-1 and TRBJ2-7; D perhaps matches TRBD1 (5 bases). This CDR3 region has 11 residues. The V gene's germline CDR1 is MGHDK and CDR2 SYGVNS. Trimming pared 5 bases from V and 4 bases from J, leaving 6 bases between.

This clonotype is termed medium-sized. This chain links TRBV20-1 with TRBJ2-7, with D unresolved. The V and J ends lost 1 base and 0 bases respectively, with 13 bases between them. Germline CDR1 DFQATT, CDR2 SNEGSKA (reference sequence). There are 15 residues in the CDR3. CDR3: CSARVRPLTSYEQYF. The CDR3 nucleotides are TGCAGTGCTAGAGTCCGGCCTTTAACCTCCTACGAGCAGTACTTC.

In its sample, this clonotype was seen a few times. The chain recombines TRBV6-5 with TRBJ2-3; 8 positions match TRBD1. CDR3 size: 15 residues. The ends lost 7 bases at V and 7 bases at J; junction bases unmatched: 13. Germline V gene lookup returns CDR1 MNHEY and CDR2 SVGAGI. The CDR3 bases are TGTGCCAGCATTTCGGACAGGGAGATAACAAATACGCAGTATTTT. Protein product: CASISDREITNTQYF.

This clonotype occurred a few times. CDR3 residues: CSVVGGANVLTF. DNA of the CDR3: TGCAGCGTTGTGGGGGGGGCCAACGTCCTGACTTTC. This chain connects TRBV29-1 to TRBJ2-6; no clear D. The germline CDR1 and CDR2 sequences are SQVTM and ANQGSEA. Trimming removed 4 bases from V and 4 bases from J, with 5 bases in between. The CDR3 totals 12 residues. Combining the CDR3 with reference TRBV29-1 and TRBJ2-6 gives the whole variable domain SAVISQKPSRDICQRGTSLTIQCQVDSQVTMMFWYRQQPGQSLTLIATANQGSEATYESGFVIDKFPISRPNLTFSTLTVSNMSPEDSSIYLCSVVGGANVLTFGAGSRLTVL.

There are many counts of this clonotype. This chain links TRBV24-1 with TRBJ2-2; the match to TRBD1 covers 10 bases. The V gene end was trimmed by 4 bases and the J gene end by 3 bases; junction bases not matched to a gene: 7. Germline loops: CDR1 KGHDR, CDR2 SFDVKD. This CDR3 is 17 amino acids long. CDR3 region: CATSDLLGQGDTGELFF. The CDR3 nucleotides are TGTGCCACCAGTGACCTACTTGGACAGGGGGACACCGGGGAGCTGTTTTTT.

The chain's CDR3 is CASSLRGGQPQHF. The CDR3 DNA follows: TGTGCCAGCAGCCTCAGGGGCGGTCAGCCCCAGCATTTT. This chain uses TRBV7-2 with TRBJ1-5; a possible D gene is TRBD1 (6 bases). This CDR3 contains 13 residues. CDR1 SGHTA and CDR2 FQGNSA come from the germline V gene. V lost 5 bases and J lost 6, with 11 bases in between.

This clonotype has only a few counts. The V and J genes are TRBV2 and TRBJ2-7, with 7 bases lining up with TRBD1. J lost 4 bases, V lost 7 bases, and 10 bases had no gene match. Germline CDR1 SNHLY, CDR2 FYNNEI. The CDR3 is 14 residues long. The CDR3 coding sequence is TGTGCCAGCACTCAAACGGGACAGTCATACGAGCAGTACTTC. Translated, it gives CASTQTGQSYEQYF.

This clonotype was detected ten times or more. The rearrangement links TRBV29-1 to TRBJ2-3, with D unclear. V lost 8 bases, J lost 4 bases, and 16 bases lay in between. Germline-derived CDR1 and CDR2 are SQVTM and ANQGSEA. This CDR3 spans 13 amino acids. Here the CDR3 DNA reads TGCAGCTCCAGAACACCGATCCCAGATACGCAGTATTTT. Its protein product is CSSRTPIPDTQYF.

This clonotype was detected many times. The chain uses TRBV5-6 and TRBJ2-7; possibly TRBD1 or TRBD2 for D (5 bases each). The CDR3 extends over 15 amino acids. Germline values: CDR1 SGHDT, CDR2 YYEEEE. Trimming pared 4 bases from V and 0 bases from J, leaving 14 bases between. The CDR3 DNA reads TGTGCCAGCAGCCGATTGGGACCCTACTCCTACGAGCAGTACTTC. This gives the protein CASSRLGPYSYEQYF.

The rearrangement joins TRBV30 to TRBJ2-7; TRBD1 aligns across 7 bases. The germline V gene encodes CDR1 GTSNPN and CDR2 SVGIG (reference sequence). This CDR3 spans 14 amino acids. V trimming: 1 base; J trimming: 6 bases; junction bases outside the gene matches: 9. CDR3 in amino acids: CAWSGQGVLGEQYF. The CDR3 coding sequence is TGTGCCTGGAGTGGACAGGGAGTATTGGGCGAGCAGTACTTC.

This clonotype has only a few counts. As DNA, the CDR3 is TGTGCCAGCCGTCCTGGGACCGAGAGGTACCAAGAGACCCAGTACTTC. It is translated as CASRPGTERYQETQYF. This rearrangement joins TRBV7-9 to TRBJ2-5; perhaps D is TRBD1 or TRBD2 (5 bases each). CDR3 length: 16 amino acids. The germline CDR1 and CDR2 sequences are SEHNR and FQNEAQ (reference sequence). Trimming left V 8 bases short and J 0 bases short, with 19 bases between.

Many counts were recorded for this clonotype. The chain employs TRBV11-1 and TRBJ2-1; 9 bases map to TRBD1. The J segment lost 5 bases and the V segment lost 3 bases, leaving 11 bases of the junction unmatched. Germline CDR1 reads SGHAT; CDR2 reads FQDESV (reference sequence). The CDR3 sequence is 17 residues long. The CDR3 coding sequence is TGTGCCAGCAGCTTCACGTCGACCGGGACAGGGCACAATGAGCAGTTCTTC. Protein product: CASSFTSTGTGHNEQFF. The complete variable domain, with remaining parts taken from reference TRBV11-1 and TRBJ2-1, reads EAEVAQSPRYKITEKSQAVAFWCDPISGHATLYWYRQILGQGPELLVQFQDESVVDDSQLPKDRFSAERLKGVDSTLKIQPAELGDSAMYLCASSFTSTGTGHNEQFFGPGTRLTVL.

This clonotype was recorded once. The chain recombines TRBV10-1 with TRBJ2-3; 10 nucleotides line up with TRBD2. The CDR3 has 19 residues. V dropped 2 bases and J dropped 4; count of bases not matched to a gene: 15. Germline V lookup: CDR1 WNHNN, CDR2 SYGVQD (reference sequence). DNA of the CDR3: TGCGCCAGCAGTGAGCCCATGAGCAGCGGGGGGGGGGAGGCAGATACGCAGTATTTT. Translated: CASSEPMSSGGGEADTQYF.

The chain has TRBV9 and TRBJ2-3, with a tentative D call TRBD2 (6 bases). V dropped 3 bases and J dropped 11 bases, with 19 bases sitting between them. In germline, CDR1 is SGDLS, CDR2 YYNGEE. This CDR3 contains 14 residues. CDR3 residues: CASSAGLPIAEQYF. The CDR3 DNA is TGTGCCAGCAGCGCGGGACTCCCTATTGCAGAGCAGTATTTT.

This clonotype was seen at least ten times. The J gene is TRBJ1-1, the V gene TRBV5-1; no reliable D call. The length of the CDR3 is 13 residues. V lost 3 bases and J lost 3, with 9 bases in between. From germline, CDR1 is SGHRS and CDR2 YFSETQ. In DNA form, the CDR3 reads TGCGCCAGCAGCTACAAGGTGGACACTGAAGCTTTCTTT. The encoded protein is CASSYKVDTEAFF.

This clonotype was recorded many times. In DNA, the CDR3 is TGCGCCAGCAGCGGGGGGCGCAATCAGCCCCAGCATTTT. This sequence encodes CASSGGRNQPQHF. V and J are TRBV4-3 and TRBJ1-5, with D possibly TRBD1 on 6 matching bases. The CDR3 totals 13 residues. Trimming shortened V by 5 bases and J by 2 bases, and 7 bases separated the two germline ends. Germline-derived CDR1 and CDR2 are LGHNA and YSLEER.

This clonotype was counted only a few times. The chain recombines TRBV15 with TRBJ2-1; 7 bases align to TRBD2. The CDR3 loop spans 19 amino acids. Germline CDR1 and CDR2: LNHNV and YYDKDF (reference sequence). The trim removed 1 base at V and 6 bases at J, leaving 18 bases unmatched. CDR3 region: CATSRVLSGGGWLVNEQFF. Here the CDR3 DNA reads TGTGCCACCAGCAGAGTCCTTAGTGGGGGGGGATGGCTGGTCAATGAGCAGTTCTTC.

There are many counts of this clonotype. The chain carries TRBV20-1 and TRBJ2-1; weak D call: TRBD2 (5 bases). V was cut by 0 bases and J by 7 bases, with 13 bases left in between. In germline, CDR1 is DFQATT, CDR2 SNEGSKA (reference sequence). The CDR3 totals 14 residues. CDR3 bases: TGCAGTGCTAGAGATCTGCGGGCTTTGAATGAGCAGTTCTTC. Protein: CSARDLRALNEQFF.

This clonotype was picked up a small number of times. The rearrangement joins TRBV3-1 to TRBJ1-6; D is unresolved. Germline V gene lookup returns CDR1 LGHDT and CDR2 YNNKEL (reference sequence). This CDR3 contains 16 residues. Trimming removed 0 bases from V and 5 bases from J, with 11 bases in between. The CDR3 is CASSQDPAGDNSPLHF. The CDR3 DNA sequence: TGTGCCAGCAGCCAAGATCCGGCCGGAGATAATTCACCCCTCCACTTT.

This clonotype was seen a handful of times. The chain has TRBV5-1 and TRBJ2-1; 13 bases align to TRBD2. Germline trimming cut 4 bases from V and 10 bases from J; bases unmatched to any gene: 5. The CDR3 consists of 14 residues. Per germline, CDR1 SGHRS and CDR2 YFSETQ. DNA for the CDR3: TGCGCCAGCAGCCCGGGACTAGCGGGATGGGAGCAGTTCTTC. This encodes CASSPGLAGWEQFF.

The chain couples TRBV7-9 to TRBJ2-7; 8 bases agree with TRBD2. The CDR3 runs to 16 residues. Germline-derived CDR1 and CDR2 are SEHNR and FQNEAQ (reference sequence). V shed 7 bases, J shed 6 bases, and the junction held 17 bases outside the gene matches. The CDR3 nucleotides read TGTGCCAGCAAACCTGGAGGCGGGGGGACCGCGGCCGAGCAGTACTTC. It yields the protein CASKPGGGGTAAEQYF.

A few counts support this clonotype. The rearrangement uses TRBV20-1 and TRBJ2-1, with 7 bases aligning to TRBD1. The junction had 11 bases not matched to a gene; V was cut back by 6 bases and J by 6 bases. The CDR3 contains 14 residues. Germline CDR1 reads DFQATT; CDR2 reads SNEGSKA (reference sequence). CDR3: CSALMGRGTNEQFF. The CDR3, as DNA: TGCAGTGCCTTGATGGGCAGGGGGACCAATGAGCAGTTCTTC.

The CDR3 DNA is TGCAGTGCTAGAGATCTATTGGACAGATACAATGAGCAGTTCTTC. This translates into CSARDLLDRYNEQFF. The chain combines TRBV20-1 with TRBJ2-1, with a possible D match to TRBD1 (6 bases). V shed 0 bases and J shed 4 bases, with 13 bases lying between them. The V gene's germline CDR1 is DFQATT and CDR2 SNEGSKA (reference sequence). The CDR3 loop spans 15 amino acids.

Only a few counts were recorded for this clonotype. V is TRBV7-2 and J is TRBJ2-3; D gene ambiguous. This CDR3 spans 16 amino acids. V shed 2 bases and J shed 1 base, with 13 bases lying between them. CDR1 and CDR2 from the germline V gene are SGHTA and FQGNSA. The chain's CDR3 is CASSLLSTMRTDTQYF. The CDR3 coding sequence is TGTGCCAGCAGCTTACTATCCACAATGCGCACAGATACGCAGTATTTT.

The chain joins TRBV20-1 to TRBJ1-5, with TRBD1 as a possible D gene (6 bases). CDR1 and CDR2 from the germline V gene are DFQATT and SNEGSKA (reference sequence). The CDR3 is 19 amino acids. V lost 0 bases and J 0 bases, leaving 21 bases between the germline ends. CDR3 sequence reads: CSARESGTPDHYSNQPQHF. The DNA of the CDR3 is TGCAGTGCTAGAGAGTCCGGGACACCGGACCATTATAGCAATCAGCCCCAGCATTTT.